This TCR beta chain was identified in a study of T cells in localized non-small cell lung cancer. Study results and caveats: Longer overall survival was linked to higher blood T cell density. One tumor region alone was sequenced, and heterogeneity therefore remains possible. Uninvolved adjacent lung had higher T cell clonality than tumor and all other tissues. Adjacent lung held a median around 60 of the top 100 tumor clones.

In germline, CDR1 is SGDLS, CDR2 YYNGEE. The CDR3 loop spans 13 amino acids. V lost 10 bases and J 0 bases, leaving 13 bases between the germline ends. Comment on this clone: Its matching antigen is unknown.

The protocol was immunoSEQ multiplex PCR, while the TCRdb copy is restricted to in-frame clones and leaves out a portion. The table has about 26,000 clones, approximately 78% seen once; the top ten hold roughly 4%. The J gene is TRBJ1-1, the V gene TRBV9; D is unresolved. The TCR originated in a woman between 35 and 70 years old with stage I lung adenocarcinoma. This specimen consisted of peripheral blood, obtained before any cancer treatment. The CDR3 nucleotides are TGTGCCTCCTCTGGACTTTTGAACACTGAAGCTTTCTTT. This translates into CASSGLLNTEAFF.